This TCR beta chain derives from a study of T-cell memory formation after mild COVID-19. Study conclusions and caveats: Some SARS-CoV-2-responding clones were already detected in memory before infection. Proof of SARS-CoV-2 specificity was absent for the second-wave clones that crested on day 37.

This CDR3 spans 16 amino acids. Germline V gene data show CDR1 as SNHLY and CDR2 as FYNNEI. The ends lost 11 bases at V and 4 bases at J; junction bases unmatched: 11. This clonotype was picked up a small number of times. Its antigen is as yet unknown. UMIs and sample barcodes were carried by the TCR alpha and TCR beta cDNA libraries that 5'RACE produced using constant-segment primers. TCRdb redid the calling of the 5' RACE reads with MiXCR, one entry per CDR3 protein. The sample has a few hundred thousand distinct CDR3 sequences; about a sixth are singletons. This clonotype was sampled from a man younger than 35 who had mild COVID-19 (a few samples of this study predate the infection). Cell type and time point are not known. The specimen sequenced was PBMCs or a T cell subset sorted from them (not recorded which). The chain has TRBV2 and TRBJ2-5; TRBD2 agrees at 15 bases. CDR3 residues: CASRGTSGGRRETQYF. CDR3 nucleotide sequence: TGTGCCTCACGCGGGACTAGCGGGGGGCGACGAGAGACCCAGTACTTC.